The text below deals with one T cell receptor beta chain. The target antigen is unknown. Trimming left V 2 bases short and J 0 bases short, with 7 bases between. CDR3 size: 14 residues. Germline V gene data show CDR1 as MNHEY and CDR2 as SVGEGT. A process of 5'RACE template switching, which added a universal primer site and UMIs, was used to make TCR cDNA. One entry per CDR3 protein results from TCRdb running MiXCR on the 5' RACE reads. The data contain some 500,000 distinct CDR3 sequences, roughly 13% of them singletons. The data were obtained in a study of T cells after yellow fever vaccination. Study-level information: For low cell numbers, libraries were made with SMART-Seq v4 Ultra Low Input.

General study results and limits: Post-booster repertoires again held most primary-vaccination clones (roughly 95% CD4, about 88% CD8). Abundant bulk-derived clonotypes could contaminate FACS-sorted repertoires.

The genes are TRBV6-2 or TRBV6-3 and TRBJ2-5; D unresolved. The receptor comes from a man aged 30 to 39 who received the YFV17D yellow fever vaccine. Here the sequenced sample was PBMCs, taken on the day of the yellow fever booster vaccination. CDR3 sequence (DNA): TGTGCCAGCAGTTACCTGACAAACCAAGAGACCCAGTACTTC. Amino acids: CASSYLTNQETQYF.